The 24 T cell receptor beta chains below all came from one sample that was sequenced in a study of CD8+ T cells in alopecia areata (dated by TCRdb to about 2018). The method behind the library was the immunoSEQ multiplex PCR assay. RNA was extracted from all samples and reverse transcribed into cDNA, which served as template for TCR sequencing. Drawn from immuneACCESS, this table holds only the in-frame rearrangements with V and J called that TCRdb kept. Clones are partly lost; checked studies trace under half to an unresolved V gene and leave the rest unexplained. Present in this sample are about 94,000 clones, around 70% of which were seen just once. The ten largest clonotypes hold around 15% of the sample. The sample's treatment or condition label is to be understood as: oral pan-JAK inhibitor, 5-10 mg twice daily. This material consisted of CD8+ T cells sorted from blood, taken at approximately week 44, from a patient treated with tofacitinib. These TCRs come from a human donor with alopecia areata.

The chain couples TRBV14 to TRBJ1-2; D not certain. The ends were cut back, 0 bases at V and 1 base at J, with 9 bases in the middle. The CDR3 runs to 15 residues. Per the germline V gene, CDR1 is SGHDN and CDR2 is FVKESK. The CDR3 DNA reads TGTGCCAGCAGCCAAGAAGGAGTCCTTAACTATGGCTACACCTTC. It codes for CASSQEGVLNYGYTF.

The chain's CDR3 is CAISDQYEQYF. Here the CDR3 DNA reads TGTGCCATCAGTGACCAATACGAGCAGTACTTC. The chain combines TRBV10-3 with TRBJ2-7; D not certain. Trimming removed 3 bases from V and 4 bases from J, with 4 bases in between. This CDR3 has 11 amino acids. Per germline, CDR1 ENHRY and CDR2 SYGVKD.

A few counts support this clone. The J gene is TRBJ2-7, the V gene TRBV27, with TRBD1 matching 10 bases. This CDR3 has 15 amino acids. V was clipped by 5 bases and J by 4 bases; unmatched bases: 8. The V gene's germline CDR1 is MNHEY and CDR2 SMNVEV (reference sequence). As DNA, the CDR3 is TGTGCCAGCAGTCAATGGACAGGGGGACGGTACGAGCAGTACTTC. It is translated as CASSQWTGGRYEQYF.

In its sample, this clone was seen a few times. The rearrangement links TRBV7-9 to TRBJ2-1; 7 nucleotides align to TRBD1. From germline, CDR1 is SEHNR and CDR2 FQNEAQ (reference sequence). CDR3 length: 15 residues. V was pared by 1 base and J by 8 bases, with 8 bases of the junction left unmatched. This chain's CDR3 is CASSLEETGIYEQFF. The CDR3 coding sequence is TGTGCCAGCAGCTTAGAGGAGACAGGGATCTATGAGCAGTTCTTC.

This clone was recorded a few times. The chain carries TRBV25-1 and TRBJ2-7, with 9 positions matching TRBD1. J lost 4 bases, V lost 3 bases, and 4 bases had no gene match. The CDR3 is 14 amino acids. CDR1 is MGHDK and CDR2 is SYGVNS in the germline V gene. The chain's CDR3 is CASSEDGTGYEQYF. The CDR3 nucleotides read TGTGCCAGCAGTGAGGACGGGACAGGGTACGAGCAGTACTTC.

The sample holds a few counts of this clone. This chain links TRBV6-1 with TRBJ2-1; 11 nucleotides line up with TRBD2. Trimming at V came to 0 bases and at J to 2 bases, leaving 0 bases not matched to a gene. The CDR3 loop spans 16 amino acids. Per the germline V gene, CDR1 is MNHNS and CDR2 is SASEGT. The CDR3 loop reads CASSEASGGAYNEQFF. Written as DNA, the CDR3 is TGTGCCAGCAGTGAAGCTAGCGGGGGGGCCTACAATGAGCAGTTCTTC.

V gene TRBV23-1 combines with J gene TRBJ1-5; TRBD1 aligns across 8 bases. TRBV23-1 is classed as an ORF, of uncertain function. The length of the CDR3 is 16 residues. V gave up 5 bases and J gave up 5 bases; unmatched junction bases: 11. The CDR3 here is CASSDNRDRTDQPQHF. The DNA of the CDR3 is TGCGCCAGCAGTGACAACCGGGACAGGACCGATCAGCCCCAGCATTTT.

V gene TRBV30 combines with J gene TRBJ2-5; D is possibly TRBD2 (5 bases). V was pared by 0 bases and J by 4 bases, with 6 bases between. The CDR3 totals 12 residues. Germline CDR1 GTSNPN, CDR2 SVGIG (reference sequence). The CDR3 loop reads CAWSVAGETQYF. For the CDR3, the DNA is TGTGCCTGGAGTGTTGCGGGAGAGACCCAGTACTTC.

This clone was seen more than once but under ten times. The CDR3 is CASSPQGSGTGINNEQFF. The CDR3 DNA follows: TGCGCCAGCAGCCCCCAGGGTTCCGGGACAGGGATAAACAATGAGCAGTTCTTC. This chain links TRBV4-1 with TRBJ2-1, with 9 bases matching TRBD1. The CDR3 extends over 18 amino acids. Germline CDR1 reads MGHRA; CDR2 reads YSYEKL. V trimming: 4 bases; J trimming: 5 bases; junction bases outside the gene matches: 15.

This clone was counted a few times. V and J are TRBV7-8 and TRBJ2-1; 7 bases align to TRBD2. The CDR3 consists of 16 residues. J was trimmed by 1 base and V by 7 bases; bases with no gene match: 10. Germline V gene sequence: CDR1 SGHVS, CDR2 FQNEAQ. The CDR3 DNA follows: TGTGCCAGCACCCTGGGGGGGGATTTTTCCTACAATGAGCAGTTCTTC. Its protein product is CASTLGGDFSYNEQFF.

This clone appeared a single time. The chain recombines TRBV5-1 with TRBJ1-5; D gene ambiguous. V lost 0 bases, J lost 0 bases, and 1 base lay in between. This CDR3 has 13 residues. Germline V CDR1 and CDR2: SGHRS, YFSETQ. CDR3 nucleotide sequence: TGCGCCAGCAGCTTGGATAGCAATCAGCCCCAGCATTTT. Translation: CASSLDSNQPQHF.

A few counts support this clone. The chain joins TRBV11-1 to TRBJ1-1; D might be TRBD1 (6 bases). CDR3 length: 14 amino acids. V was trimmed by 2 bases and J by 0 bases, leaving 7 bases between them. CDR1 and CDR2 (germline): SGHAT, FQDESV (reference sequence). CDR3 protein: CASSLRGMNTEAFF. Here the CDR3 DNA reads TGTGCCAGCAGCTTAAGGGGGATGAACACTGAAGCTTTCTTT.

The V and J genes are TRBV4-3 and TRBJ1-2; 8 positions agree with TRBD1. V lost 0 bases to trimming and J lost 5 bases; unmatched junction nucleotides: 5. CDR3 size: 15 residues. Germline loops: CDR1 LGHNA, CDR2 YSLEER. The CDR3 nucleotides read TGCGCCAGCAGCCAAGACGGGACAGGCGATTATGGCTACACCTTC. It yields the protein CASSQDGTGDYGYTF.

The rearrangement joins TRBV9 to TRBJ1-1; D gene uncertain. The CDR3 contains 13 residues. Germline-derived CDR1 and CDR2 are SGDLS and YYNGEE. V was cut by 4 bases and J by 5 bases, with 12 bases left in between. The CDR3 DNA is TGTGCCAGCAGCCCCCGACCGAGTACTGAAGCTTTCTTT. This encodes CASSPRPSTEAFF.

This clone was recorded once. The CDR3 sequence is CASSYDRPTNTEAFF. The CDR3 DNA is TGTGCCAGCAGTTACGACAGGCCCACTAACACTGAAGCTTTCTTT. The chain links TRBV6-6 to TRBJ1-1; weak D call: TRBD1 (6 bases). The CDR3 runs 15 residues. Trimming took 2 bases from V and 2 from J, leaving 12 bases between them. Germline V gives CDR1 MNHNY, CDR2 SVGAGI (reference sequence).

The genes are TRBV29-1 and TRBJ1-4; a possible D gene is TRBD1 (6 bases). V shed 0 bases and J shed 7 bases, with 18 bases lying between them. The CDR3 spans 16 residues. Germline CDR1 SQVTM, CDR2 ANQGSEA. DNA for the CDR3: TGCAGCGTTGAAGAGTACGACAGGTGGGGGATTGAAAAACTGTTTTTT. This codes for CSVEEYDRWGIEKLFF.

In nucleotides, the CDR3 is TGTGCCAGCAGCTCGGGACAGAGCACAGATACGCAGTATTTT. Amino acids: CASSSGQSTDTQYF. The chain couples TRBV7-3 to TRBJ2-3; 7 positions agree with TRBD1. Per germline, CDR1 SGHTA and CDR2 FQGTGA. The CDR3 runs to 14 residues. J gave up 0 bases and V 4 bases, and 1 base lay outside the gene matches.

The chain joins TRBV9 to TRBJ2-2; D may match TRBD1 or TRBD2 (5 bases each). CDR3 length: 18 residues. The ends were cut back, 2 bases at V and 1 base at J, with 18 bases in the middle. CDR1 and CDR2 (germline): SGDLS, YYNGEE. The CDR3 reads CASSVVGPGRQNTGELFF. CDR3 DNA sequence: TGTGCCAGCAGCGTGGTGGGTCCGGGACGCCAGAACACCGGGGAGCTGTTTTTT.

The rearrangement uses TRBV29-1 and TRBJ2-2; perhaps TRBD2 as D (5 bases). V dropped 3 bases and J dropped 4 bases, with 12 bases sitting between them. Germline V lookup: CDR1 SQVTM, CDR2 ANQGSEA. The CDR3 spans 14 residues. DNA for the CDR3: TGCAGCGTTGAGGGGAGTGCCGGCACCGGGGAGCTGTTTTTT. It yields the protein CSVEGSAGTGELFF.

In this sample, this clone turned up a few times. V and J are TRBV30 and TRBJ2-7, with D possibly being TRBD2 (5 bases). V was trimmed by 0 bases and J by 3 bases, leaving 12 bases between them. Germline CDR1 reads GTSNPN; CDR2 reads SVGIG (reference sequence). CDR3 length: 14 amino acids. CDR3 bases: TGTGCCTGGAGTGTGCCGGGGAGAAGCTACGAGCAGTACTTC. This encodes CAWSVPGRSYEQYF.

This clone was found a few times. V and J are TRBV5-5 and TRBJ2-6, with D unclear. This CDR3 region has 14 residues. Per germline, CDR1 SGHKS and CDR2 YYEKEE (reference sequence). V shed 2 bases and J shed 0 bases, with 3 bases lying between them. CDR3: CASSFDSGANVLTF. For the CDR3, the DNA is TGTGCCAGCAGCTTCGACTCTGGGGCCAACGTCCTGACTTTC.

In this sample, this clone turned up a few times. This chain uses TRBV4-3 with TRBJ2-7; maybe TRBD1 (5 bases). There are 15 residues in the CDR3. With 2 bases removed from V and 2 bases from J, the gap between germline ends came to 13 bases. Looked up from germline, CDR1 is LGHNA and CDR2 is YSLEER. The CDR3 DNA sequence: TGCGCCAGCAGCCAATTTAAGGGGCTTACCTACGAGCAGTACTTC. Its protein product is CASSQFKGLTYEQYF.

The J gene is TRBJ1-5, the V gene TRBV6-6, with a tentative D call TRBD1 (5 bases). The germline V gene encodes CDR1 MNHNY and CDR2 SVGAGI (reference sequence). V shed 2 bases and J shed 7 bases, with 12 bases lying between them. The CDR3 is 14 amino acids. CDR3 DNA sequence: TGTGCCAGCAGTTACGCAGGGCAAGCCCAGCCCCAGCATTTT. Amino acids: CASSYAGQAQPQHF.

The rearrangement uses TRBV7-8 and TRBJ1-5; D remains ambiguous. V lost 1 base and J 2 bases, leaving 9 bases between the germline ends. There are 15 residues in the CDR3. Germline V gene lookup returns CDR1 SGHVS and CDR2 FQNEAQ. CDR3 bases: TGTGCCAGCAGCTTAGGAAGTTCCGGCAATCAGCCCCAGCATTTT. This codes for CASSLGSSGNQPQHF.